What follows are 6 T cell receptor beta chains derived from one specimen sequenced in a study of pediatric ulcerative colitis. Assay: immunoSEQ multiplex PCR; the TCRdb copy retains only in-frame clones and omits some. The data contain around 14,000 clones, approximately 90% of them seen just once; the ten biggest clones take up 0.75% to 1%. Sequencing was performed on blood. The source of these receptors is a boy aged 5-17 years with moderate ulcerative colitis.

The chain joins TRBV11-2 to TRBJ2-7; 7 bases fit TRBD1. V shed 5 bases and J 1 base; nucleotides not matched to a gene: 5. The CDR3 has 14 residues. The germline CDR1 and CDR2 sequences are SGHAT and FQNNGV. CDR3 amino acids: CASSPTTGSYEQYF. The CDR3 DNA reads TGTGCCAGCAGCCCAACGACAGGGTCCTACGAGCAGTACTTC.

The CDR3 reads CASSSWTGLDEQYF. CDR3 bases: TGTGCCAGCAGCTCGTGGACAGGGCTCGACGAGCAGTACTTC. V usage is TRBV7-9 and J usage is TRBJ2-7; 8 bases agree with TRBD1. The CDR3 covers 14 residues. Germline loops: CDR1 SEHNR, CDR2 FQNEAQ (reference sequence). The trim removed 4 bases at V and 5 bases at J, leaving 7 bases unmatched.

V usage is TRBV28 and J usage is TRBJ1-2; tentative D call: TRBD1 (6 bases). From germline, CDR1 is MDHEN and CDR2 SYDVKM. The V end lost 6 bases, the J end lost 8 bases, and 22 bases lay between the germline ends. This CDR3 is built from 15 residues. CDR3 loop: CASRASFGGSGGYTF. The CDR3 region has the DNA TGTGCCAGCAGGGCAAGCTTCGGGGGCTCTGGCGGCTACACCTTC.

This clone was found a few times. This chain connects TRBV7-9 to TRBJ1-5; D might be TRBD1 (6 bases). CDR3 length: 12 amino acids. Trimming took off 0 bases at V and 11 bases at J, with 8 bases between the two ends. The germline V gene encodes CDR1 SEHNR and CDR2 FQNEAQ (reference sequence). DNA for the CDR3: TGTGCCAGCAGCTTAGCCCGGGACACCCAGCATTTT. This encodes CASSLARDTQHF.

The chain links TRBV19 to TRBJ2-3; D gene unclear. Germline CDR1 LNHDA, CDR2 SQIVND (reference sequence). Trimming removed 1 base at V and 0 bases at J, with 8 bases between. CDR3 size: 15 residues. The CDR3 spells CASSIGVSSTDTQYF. CDR3 DNA: TGTGCCAGTAGTATAGGCGTGTCTAGCACAGATACGCAGTATTTT. The entire variable domain, with the rest obtained from reference TRBV19 and TRBJ2-3, is as follows: DGGITQSPKYLFRKEGQNVTLSCEQNLNHDAMYWYRQDPGQGLRLIYYSQIVNDFQKGDIAEGYSVSREKKESFPLTVTSAQKNPTAFYLCASSIGVSSTDTQYFGPGTRLTVL.

This clone occurred once. The chain uses TRBV2 and TRBJ1-4, with unresolved D. Germline loops: CDR1 SNHLY, CDR2 FYNNEI. The CDR3 totals 11 residues. Trimming took 6 bases from V and 5 from J, leaving 4 bases between them. Here the CDR3 DNA reads TGTGCCAGCAGACAAAATGAAAAACTGTTTTTT. This translates into CASRQNEKLFF. The full variable domain, in which reference TRBV2 and TRBJ1-4 provide the parts outside the CDR3, is EPEVTQTPSHQVTQMGQEVILRCVPISNHLYFYWYRQILGQKVEFLVSFYNNEISEKSEIFDDQFSVERPDGSNFTLKIRSTKLEDSAMYFCASRQNEKLFFGSGTQLSVL.